This TCR beta chain was recorded in a study of T-cell reconstitution after alpha-beta-depleted transplantation in children. Study-wide findings and caveats: At the one-year point after transplant, T-cell counts and TCRbeta diversity were found to come mostly from T cells that had been newly produced. By about two months after transplant, alpha-beta T cells reportedly arose from several hundred graft clones that had expanded.

Unique molecular identifiers were used in preparing the TCRbeta library. TCRdb passed the PCR reads through MiXCR, listing each CDR3 protein once. The repertoire includes about 580,000 distinct CDR3 sequences, around 23% of them detected once, and approximately 14% sits in the top ten. This clonotype was counted at least ten times. Its matching antigen is unknown. CDR3 size: 16 residues. The specimen was PBMCs, mostly from graft donor cells, collected 360 days after TCRalphabeta/CD19-depleted stem cell transplant. The V and J genes are TRBV21-1 and TRBJ1-1. TRBV21-1 is a pseudogene segment. The origin of this receptor is a boy younger than two who had a stem cell transplant for acute myeloid leukemia, so the T cells may come from the graft donor. CDR3: CASSKDGVPVNTEAFF. For the CDR3, the DNA is TGTGCCAGCAGCAAAGATGGGGTTCCAGTAAACACTGAAGCTTTCTTT.